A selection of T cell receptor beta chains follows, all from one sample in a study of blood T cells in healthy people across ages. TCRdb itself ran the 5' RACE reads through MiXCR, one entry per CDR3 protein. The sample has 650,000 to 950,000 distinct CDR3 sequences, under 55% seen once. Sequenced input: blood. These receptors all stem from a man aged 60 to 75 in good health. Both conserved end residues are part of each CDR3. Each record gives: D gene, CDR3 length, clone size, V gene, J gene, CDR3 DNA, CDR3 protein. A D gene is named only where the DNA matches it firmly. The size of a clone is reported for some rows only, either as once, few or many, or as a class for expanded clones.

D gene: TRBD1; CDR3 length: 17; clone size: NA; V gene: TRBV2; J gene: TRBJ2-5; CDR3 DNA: TGTGCCAGCAGTGAGAGACAGGGGGCTGGTATGTGGGAGACCCAGTACTTC; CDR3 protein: CASSERQGAGMWETQYF
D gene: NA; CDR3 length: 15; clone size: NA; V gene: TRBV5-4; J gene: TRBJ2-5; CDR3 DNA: TGTGCCAGCAGCTTGGGGGCCGGCAGACAAGAGACCCAGTACTTC; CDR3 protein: CASSLGAGRQETQYF
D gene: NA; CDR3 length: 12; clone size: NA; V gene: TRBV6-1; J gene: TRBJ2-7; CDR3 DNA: TGTGCCAGCAGTGTCGGTCACTACGAGCAGTACTTC; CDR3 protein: CASSVGHYEQYF
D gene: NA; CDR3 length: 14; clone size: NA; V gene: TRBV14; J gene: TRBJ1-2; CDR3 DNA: TGTGCCAGCAGCCAAGTGGGAACAGGGAATGGCTACACCTTC; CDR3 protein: CASSQVGTGNGYTF
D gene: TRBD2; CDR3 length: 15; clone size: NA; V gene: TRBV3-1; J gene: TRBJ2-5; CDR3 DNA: TGTGCCAGCAGCCAGGGACTAGCGCGGGGGAAGACCCAGTACTTC; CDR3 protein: CASSQGLARGKTQYF
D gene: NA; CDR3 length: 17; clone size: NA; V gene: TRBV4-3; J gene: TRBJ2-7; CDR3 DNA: TGCGCCAGCAGCCAAGCTGGGGGGGCGTTTGTCTACAATGAGCAGTACTTC; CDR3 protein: CASSQAGGAFVYNEQYF
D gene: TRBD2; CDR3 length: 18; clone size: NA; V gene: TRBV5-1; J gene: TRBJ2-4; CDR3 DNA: TGCGCCAGCAGCCCCGGGACTAGCGGGTGGGTAGCCAAAAACATTCAGTACTTC; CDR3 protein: CASSPGTSGWVAKNIQYF
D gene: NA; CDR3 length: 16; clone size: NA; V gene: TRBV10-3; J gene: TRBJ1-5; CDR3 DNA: TGTGCCATCAGTGAGTCGGGGGGAATTAGCAATCAGCCCCAGCATTTT; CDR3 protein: CAISESGGISNQPQHF
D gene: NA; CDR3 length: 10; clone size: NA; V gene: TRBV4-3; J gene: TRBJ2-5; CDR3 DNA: TGCGCCAGCAGCCAAAATGAGCAGTACTTC; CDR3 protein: CASSQNEQYF
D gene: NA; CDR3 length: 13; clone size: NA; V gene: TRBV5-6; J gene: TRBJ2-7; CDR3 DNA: TGTGCCAGCAGCTTGGCCACTCACTACGAGCAGTACTTC; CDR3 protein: CASSLATHYEQYF
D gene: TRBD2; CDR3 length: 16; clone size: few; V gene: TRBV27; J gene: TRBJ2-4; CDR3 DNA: TGTGCCAGCAGTTTAAGAGCGGGGGGAACCCCGGACATTCAGTACTTC; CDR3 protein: CASSLRAGGTPDIQYF
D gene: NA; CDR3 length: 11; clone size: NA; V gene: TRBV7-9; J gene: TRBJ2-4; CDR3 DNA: TGTGCCAGCAGCCCCCGCGAGGGTCAGTACTTC; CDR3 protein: CASSPREGQYF
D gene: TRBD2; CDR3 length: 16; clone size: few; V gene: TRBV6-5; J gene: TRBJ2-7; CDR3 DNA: TGTGCCAGCAGTCCTAGCGGGGGGGCTCTCTCCTACGAGCAGTACTTC; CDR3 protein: CASSPSGGALSYEQYF
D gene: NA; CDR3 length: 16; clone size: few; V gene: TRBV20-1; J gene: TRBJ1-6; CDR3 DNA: TGCAGTGCTAGTTTGGGACGCGGACTAAATAATTCACCCCTCCACTTT; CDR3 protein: CSASLGRGLNNSPLHF
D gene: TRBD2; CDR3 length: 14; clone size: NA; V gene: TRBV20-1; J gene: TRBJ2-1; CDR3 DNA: TGCAGTGCTAGTAGGACTAGCGGGGACAATGAGCAGTTCTTC; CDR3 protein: CSASRTSGDNEQFF